Below are 27 T cell receptor beta chains sequenced from a single sample in a study of shared clonotypes between healthy human individuals. TCRdb's copy holds only in-frame clones and misses some; the assay was immunoSEQ multiplex PCR. Seen here are around 940,000 clones, around three quarters observed once, and the top ten hold roughly 1.5%. The sequenced material came from memory CD4+ T cells sorted from blood. The subset denotes: CD45RA-negative fraction. Receptors were obtained from a man aged 18 to 29 in good health.

The chain is built from TRBV18 and TRBJ2-1; 9 bases agree with TRBD1. This CDR3 has 14 residues. CDR1 and CDR2 (germline): KGHSH, LQKENI. Trimming cost V 6 bases and J 8 bases; bases outside gene matches: 8. Here the CDR3 reads CASSPGTGLDEQFF. The CDR3 nucleotides are TGTGCCAGCTCGCCCGGGACAGGGTTGGATGAGCAGTTCTTC.

The rearrangement joins TRBV25-1 to TRBJ1-6; 8 nucleotides line up with TRBD1. V shed 1 base, J shed 6 bases, and the junction held 5 bases outside the gene matches. The CDR3 runs 16 residues. Per germline, CDR1 MGHDK and CDR2 SYGVNS. The CDR3 is CASSESRGLPNSPLHF. CDR3 DNA: TGTGCCAGCAGTGAATCCAGGGGGCTACCTAATTCACCCCTCCACTTT.

About this clone: Other DNA sequences in the same sample also yield this CDR3. This sequence joins TRBV6-5 and TRBJ1-2; D might be TRBD1 (5 bases). This CDR3 comprises 15 residues. From germline, CDR1 is MNHEY and CDR2 SVGAGI. V was pared by 6 bases and J by 7 bases, with 21 bases between. The CDR3 loop is CASSPSTGRRGGYTF. CDR3 DNA: TGTGCCAGCAGCCCCAGTACGGGACGGAGAGGTGGCTACACCTTC.

In this sample, this clone turned up many times. This chain uses TRBV28 with TRBJ1-1, with 7 bases lining up with TRBD1. CDR1 is MDHEN and CDR2 is SYDVKM in the germline V gene. The V gene end was trimmed by 7 bases and the J gene end by 5 bases; junction bases not matched to a gene: 10. The CDR3 length is 14 residues. The CDR3 reads CASILQGLRTEAFF. The CDR3 DNA sequence: TGTGCCAGCATCCTACAGGGGCTAAGAACTGAAGCTTTCTTT.

The chain employs TRBV5-1 and TRBJ2-7; 10 positions agree with TRBD1. The CDR3 sequence is 16 residues long. In germline, CDR1 is SGHRS, CDR2 YFSETQ. The V and J ends lost 2 bases and 5 bases, in that order; junction bases with no gene match: 10. For the CDR3, the DNA is TGCGCCAGCAGCTTACCCGGGACAGGGGCGGAAGACGAGCAGTACTTC. Amino acid sequence: CASSLPGTGAEDEQYF.

For this clone: Its ends do not fully match the called genes, so a read error is possible. V usage is TRBV7-7 and J usage is TRBJ2-1, with D maybe TRBD1 (5 bases). This CDR3 comprises 16 residues. Germline CDR1 and CDR2: SSHAT and FNYEAQ (reference sequence). CDR3 region: CASSPQGASSYNEQFF. DNA for the CDR3: TGTGCTAGCAGTCCTCAAGGGGCCAGCTCCTACAATGAGCAGTTCTTC.

There are a few counts of this clone. The chain's CDR3 is CASSLIVDRVNTEAFF. The CDR3 bases are TGTGCCAGCAGTTTAATAGTAGACAGGGTTAACACTGAAGCTTTCTTT. J is TRBJ1-1 and V is TRBV27, with TRBD1 matching 7 bases. The CDR3 is 16 amino acids. Per germline, CDR1 MNHEY and CDR2 SMNVEV (reference sequence). V gave up 2 bases and J gave up 2 bases; unmatched junction bases: 8.

The chain is built from TRBV11-3 and TRBJ2-2; 15 bases line up with TRBD2. There are 17 residues in the CDR3. Germline CDR1 reads SGHNT; CDR2 reads YENEEA. V was clipped by 5 bases and J by 4 bases; unmatched bases: 5. The CDR3 DNA follows: TGTGCCAGCAGCCCTGGACTAGCGGGAGGGTTCACCGGGGAGCTGTTTTTT. This gives the protein CASSPGLAGGFTGELFF.

This clone has just a few counts. In DNA, the CDR3 is TGTGCCAGCTCCCCCGGACAAACCGGGGAGCTGTTTTTT. Its protein product is CASSPGQTGELFF. J is TRBJ2-2 and V is TRBV18, with a possible D match to TRBD1 (5 bases). The CDR3 has 13 amino acids. Germline CDR1 is KGHSH and CDR2 is LQKENI. The V gene lost 6 bases and the J gene lost 5 bases, with 10 bases spanning the gap. The variable domain in full, completed from reference TRBV18 and TRBJ2-2, reads NAGVMQNPRHLVRRRGQEARLRCSPMKGHSHVYWYRQLPEEGLKFMVYLQKENIIDESGMPKERFSAEFPKEGPSILRIQQVVRGDSAAYFCASSPGQTGELFFGEGSRLTVL.

This clone came up a few times. V gene TRBV7-2 combines with J gene TRBJ2-5; possibly TRBD2 for D (5 bases). V lost 2 bases and J 0 bases, leaving 10 bases between the germline ends. This CDR3 comprises 15 residues. CDR1 SGHTA and CDR2 FQGNSA come from the germline V gene. The CDR3 protein is CASSLQRMYQETQYF. The CDR3 DNA reads TGTGCCAGCAGCTTACAGCGGATGTACCAAGAGACCCAGTACTTC.

This chain's CDR3 is CASSRTSGVTGANVLTF. CDR3 DNA: TGTGCCAGCAGTCGGACTAGCGGGGTGACTGGGGCCAACGTCCTGACTTTC. The J gene is TRBJ2-6, the V gene TRBV6-4; 12 bases map to TRBD2. Germline V CDR1 and CDR2: MRHNA, SNTAGT. J lost 2 bases, V lost 5 bases, and 4 bases had no gene match. The CDR3 runs 17 residues.

This clone was counted only a few times. In the same sample, other DNA sequences code for this CDR3. The genes are TRBV9 and TRBJ1-2; TRBD1 is a possible D gene (5 bases). The V gene lost 0 bases and the J gene lost 4 bases, with 7 bases spanning the gap. Per germline, CDR1 SGDLS and CDR2 YYNGEE. The CDR3 spans 13 residues. For the CDR3, the DNA is TGTGCCAGCAGCGTAGGGGGGTCCTATGGCTACACCTTC. This encodes CASSVGGSYGYTF.

This clone occurred once. The chain has TRBV7-2 and TRBJ1-1; D remains unclear. The CDR3 consists of 13 residues. Germline V lookup: CDR1 SGHTA, CDR2 FQGNSA. The V end was cut by 5 bases, the J end by 7 bases, with 14 bases between. This CDR3 reads CASSIYPIVEAFF. As DNA, the CDR3 is TGTGCCAGCAGCATCTACCCTATCGTTGAAGCTTTCTTT.

The CDR3 DNA sequence: TGCGCCAGCGTGGCAGACAACAATCTGGGCGAGCAGTACTTC. This gives the protein CASVADNNLGEQYF. This rearrangement joins TRBV5-1 to TRBJ2-7; no firm D call. The length of the CDR3 is 14 residues. Trimming stripped 7 bases from V and 6 bases from J, with 20 bases between. Germline-derived CDR1 and CDR2 are SGHRS and YFSETQ.

V gene TRBV20-1 combines with J gene TRBJ1-4; TRBD1 might be the D (6 bases). The V and J ends lost 2 bases and 14 bases respectively, with 12 bases between them. This CDR3 is 11 amino acids long. Germline-derived CDR1 and CDR2 are DFQATT and SNEGSKA (reference sequence). The CDR3 DNA reads as TGCAGTGCTAGACTTATGCAGGGGCTGTTTTTT. Its translation: CSARLMQGLFF.

This chain uses TRBV18 with TRBJ1-1; no reliable D call. The V and J ends lost 3 bases and 7 bases respectively, with 12 bases between them. The CDR3 is 13 amino acids. Germline CDR1 KGHSH, CDR2 LQKENI. CDR3: CASSPRESGEAFF. In nucleotides, the CDR3 is TGTGCCAGCTCACCGCGGGAGTCTGGTGAAGCTTTCTTT. The full variable domain, with the rest looked up from reference TRBV18 and TRBJ1-1, is NAGVMQNPRHLVRRRGQEARLRCSPMKGHSHVYWYRQLPEEGLKFMVYLQKENIIDESGMPKERFSAEFPKEGPSILRIQQVVRGDSAAYFCASSPRESGEAFFGQGTRLTVV.

This rearrangement joins TRBV4-1 to TRBJ2-7; D remains ambiguous. V was shortened by 0 bases and J by 2 bases, with 11 bases between the two germline ends. CDR1 MGHRA and CDR2 YSYEKL come from the germline V gene. This CDR3 is 15 amino acids long. CDR3 nucleotides: TGCGCCAGCAGCCAAGAGGAACTCTCCACCTACGAGCAGTACTTC. Translation: CASSQEELSTYEQYF.

DNA for the CDR3: TGTGCCAGCAGCGTAGAGAGTGGGAACACTGAAGCTTTCTTT. Amino acids: CASSVESGNTEAFF. This chain links TRBV9 with TRBJ1-1; D unresolved. Germline CDR1 reads SGDLS; CDR2 reads YYNGEE. V was pared by 0 bases and J by 1 base, with 7 bases between. The CDR3 covers 14 residues. Supplemented by reference TRBV9 and TRBJ1-1, the full variable domain reads DSGVTQTPKHLITATGQRVTLRCSPRSGDLSVYWYQQSLDQGLQFLIQYYNGEERAKGNILERFSAQQFPDLHSELNLSSLELGDSALYFCASSVESGNTEAFFGQGTRLTVV.

The chain carries TRBV9 and TRBJ1-3; D call uncertain. CDR3 size: 16 residues. The germline V and J ends were trimmed by 0 bases and 0 bases, with 10 bases remaining between them. Germline CDR1 SGDLS, CDR2 YYNGEE. The DNA for the CDR3 is TGTGCCAGCAGCGTAGATCACAGTTTCTCTGGAAACACCATATATTTT. This codes for CASSVDHSFSGNTIYF.

The V and J genes are TRBV10-3 and TRBJ2-7, with 7 bases that match TRBD1. CDR3 length equals 12 residues. The junction had 5 bases not matched to a gene; V was cut back by 6 bases and J by 6 bases. Germline V gene sequence: CDR1 ENHRY, CDR2 SYGVKD. As DNA, the CDR3 is TGTGCCATCAGGATGACAGGGTCCGAGCAGTACTTC. It is translated as CAIRMTGSEQYF.

The chain has TRBV29-1 and TRBJ1-1; 7 nucleotides line up with TRBD1. Per the germline V gene, CDR1 is SQVTM and CDR2 is ANQGSEA. This CDR3 spans 13 amino acids. V lost 6 bases to trimming and J lost 1 base; unmatched junction nucleotides: 5. CDR3 DNA sequence: TGCAGCGTCTTGGGACAGCCGAACACTGAAGCTTTCTTT. It specifies CSVLGQPNTEAFF.

CDR3 amino acids: CASRDSDQPQHF. The CDR3 bases are TGTGCCAGCAGAGACAGTGATCAGCCCCAGCATTTT. V usage is TRBV6-6 and J usage is TRBJ1-5, with D possibly matching TRBD1 (5 bases). The germline V gene encodes CDR1 MNHNY and CDR2 SVGAGI (reference sequence). The V and J ends lost 6 bases and 5 bases respectively, with 8 bases between them. The CDR3 covers 12 residues.

This sequence joins TRBV9 and TRBJ2-3, with TRBD2 matching over 13 bases. This CDR3 spans 17 amino acids. Per germline, CDR1 SGDLS and CDR2 YYNGEE. V shed 0 bases and J 3 bases; nucleotides not matched to a gene: 4. Written as DNA, the CDR3 is TGTGCCAGCAGCGTAGGGACTAGCGGGGGAACAACAGATACGCAGTATTTT. This codes for CASSVGTSGGTTDTQYF.

The chain has TRBV28 and TRBJ1-2, with unresolved D. Between the trimmed V and J ends, which lost 6 bases and 6 bases, there was a span of 17 bases. This CDR3 has 14 amino acids. The germline V gene has CDR1 MDHEN and CDR2 SYDVKM. As DNA, the CDR3 is TGTGCCAGCAGCCCAGGTCCCCTCGGCCATGGCTACACCTTC. Residues: CASSPGPLGHGYTF.

The CDR3 protein is CATSRYVGTNYEQYF. CDR3 DNA: TGTGCCACCAGCAGGTACGTCGGAACCAACTACGAGCAGTACTTC. The V call is TRBV15, the J call TRBJ2-7, with D uncertain. The V and J ends lost 3 bases and 3 bases respectively, with 15 bases between them. CDR3 size: 15 residues. Looked up from germline, CDR1 is LNHNV and CDR2 is YYDKDF (reference sequence).

V usage is TRBV5-1 and J usage is TRBJ1-1; D is undetermined. V shed 1 base and J shed 1 base, with 8 bases lying between them. The germline V gene encodes CDR1 SGHRS and CDR2 YFSETQ. This CDR3 spans 14 amino acids. The CDR3: CASSLQHRNTEAFF. CDR3 DNA sequence: TGCGCCAGCAGCTTGCAGCACCGGAACACTGAAGCTTTCTTT.

The chain uses TRBV19 and TRBJ2-7, with D possibly being TRBD1 (6 bases). The ends were cut back, 3 bases at V and 3 bases at J, with 6 bases in the middle. CDR3 length equals 12 residues. Germline lookup yields CDR1 LNHDA and CDR2 SQIVND (reference sequence). This CDR3 is CASSIRGYEQYF. In DNA, the CDR3 is TGTGCCAGTAGTATCAGGGGCTACGAGCAGTACTTC.